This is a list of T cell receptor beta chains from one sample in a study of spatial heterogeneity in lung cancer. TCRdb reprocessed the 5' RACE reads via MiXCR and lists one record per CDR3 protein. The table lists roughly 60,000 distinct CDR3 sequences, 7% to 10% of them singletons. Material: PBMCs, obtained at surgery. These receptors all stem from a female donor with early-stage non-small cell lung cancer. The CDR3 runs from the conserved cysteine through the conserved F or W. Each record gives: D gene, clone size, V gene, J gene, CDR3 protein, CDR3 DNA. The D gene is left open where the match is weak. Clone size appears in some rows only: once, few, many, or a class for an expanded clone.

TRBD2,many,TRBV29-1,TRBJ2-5,CSAGGLQETQYF,TGCAGCGCGGGGGGACTCCAAGAGACCCAGTACTTC
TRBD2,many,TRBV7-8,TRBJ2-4,CASSVSRRTSGREGENIQYF,TGTGCCAGCAGCGTATCCCGAAGGACTAGCGGGAGAGAGGGGGAAAACATTCAGTACTTC
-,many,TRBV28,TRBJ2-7,CASRSMSRGGYEQYF,TGTGCCAGCAGATCAATGTCACGGGGTGGGTACGAGCAGTACTTC
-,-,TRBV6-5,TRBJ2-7,CASSYQGNYEQYF,TGTGCCAGCAGTTACCAGGGGAACTACGAGCAGTACTTC
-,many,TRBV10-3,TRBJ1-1,CAGGMNTEAFF,TGTGCTGGGGGTATGAACACTGAAGCTTTCTTT
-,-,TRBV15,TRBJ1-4,CATSREGGYEKLFF,TGTGCCACCAGCAGAGAGGGGGGATACGAAAAACTGTTTTTT
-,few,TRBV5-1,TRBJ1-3,CASSIQGSSGNTIYF,TGCGCCAGCAGTATCCAGGGGAGCTCTGGAAACACCATATATTTT
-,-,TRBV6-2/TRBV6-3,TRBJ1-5,CASSKSGGNQPQHF,TGTGCCAGCAGTAAATCGGGGGGAAATCAGCCCCAGCATTTT
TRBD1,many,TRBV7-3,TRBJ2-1,CASSLGQGSYNEQFF,TGTGCCAGCAGCTTAGGACAGGGGTCCTACAATGAGCAGTTCTTC
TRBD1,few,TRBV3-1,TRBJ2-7,CASLGQAGEQYF,TGTGCCAGTCTGGGACAGGCGGGGGAGCAGTACTTC
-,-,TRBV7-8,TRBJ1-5,CASSLGILQAYSNQPQHF,TGTGCCAGCAGCTTAGGAATCTTGCAGGCGTATAGCAATCAGCCCCAGCATTTT
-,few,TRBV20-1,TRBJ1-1,CSARYTLNTEAFF,TGCAGTGCTAGATACACTTTGAACACTGAAGCTTTCTTT
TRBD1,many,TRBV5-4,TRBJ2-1,CASSLTTGGMYNEQFF,TGTGCCAGCAGCTTGACGACAGGGGGCATGTACAATGAGCAGTTCTTC
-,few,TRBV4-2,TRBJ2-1,CASSPSMGPYNEQFF,TGTGCCAGCAGCCCATCTATGGGGCCCTACAATGAGCAGTTCTTC
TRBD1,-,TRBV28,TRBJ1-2,CASTSVRTGGNYGYTF,TGTGCCAGCACCTCTGTCCGGACAGGGGGGAACTATGGCTACACCTTC
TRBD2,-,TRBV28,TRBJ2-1,CASGLAGGPMTYNEQFF,TGTGCCAGCGGACTAGCGGGAGGGCCCATGACCTACAATGAGCAGTTCTTC
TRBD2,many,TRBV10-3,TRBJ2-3,CATLGGTSGADTQYF,TGTGCCACCCTGGGGGGGACTAGCGGGGCAGATACGCAGTATTTT
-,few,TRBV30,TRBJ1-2,CAWSGGTGYGYTF,TGTGCCTGGAGTGGAGGGACCGGCTATGGCTACACCTTC
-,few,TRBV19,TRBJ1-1,CASSISGNTEAFF,TGTGCCAGTAGTATTTCGGGGAACACTGAAGCTTTCTTT
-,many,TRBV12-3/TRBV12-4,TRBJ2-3,CASTGTDTQYF,TGTGCCAGCACAGGCACAGATACGCAGTATTTT
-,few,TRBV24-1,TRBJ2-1,CATSDSLSKVLSSYNEQFF,TGTGCCACCAGTGATAGCCTTTCGAAAGTTTTAAGCTCCTACAATGAGCAGTTCTTC
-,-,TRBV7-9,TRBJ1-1,CAAGQMNTEAFF,TGTGCCGCGGGGCAGATGAACACTGAAGCTTTCTTT
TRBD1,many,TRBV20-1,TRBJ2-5,CSAGQGKLETQYF,TGCAGTGCCGGACAGGGTAAACTTGAGACCCAGTACTTC
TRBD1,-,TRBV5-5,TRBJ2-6,CASSPRGNAGTGANVLTF,TGTGCCAGCAGCCCCAGGGGGAACGCTGGGACTGGGGCCAACGTCCTGACTTTC
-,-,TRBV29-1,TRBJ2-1,CSAMDRVHTSSYNEQFF,TGCAGCGCTATGGACAGAGTCCACACCAGCTCCTACAATGAGCAGTTCTTC
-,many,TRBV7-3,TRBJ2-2,CASSSRGLNTGELFF,TGTGCCAGCAGCTCCAGGGGTTTGAACACCGGGGAGCTGTTTTTT
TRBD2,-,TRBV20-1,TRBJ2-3,CSAPGLAGGSDTQYF,TGCAGTGCGCCGGGACTAGCGGGAGGGTCAGATACGCAGTATTTT
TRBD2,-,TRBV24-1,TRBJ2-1,CATSDETRLATTVSEQFF,TGTGCCACCAGTGATGAAACAAGACTAGCGACTACCGTCAGTGAGCAGTTCTTC
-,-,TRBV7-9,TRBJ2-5,CASSPARRFVETQYF,TGTGCCAGCAGCCCAGCGAGGCGGTTCGTGGAGACCCAGTACTTC
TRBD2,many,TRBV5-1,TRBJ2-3,CASSIAGEGTDTQYF,TGCGCCAGCAGCATAGCGGGAGAAGGGACAGATACGCAGTATTTT
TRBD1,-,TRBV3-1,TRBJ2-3,CASSQDAPTGGTDTQYF,TGTGCCAGCAGCCAAGATGCCCCGACAGGGGGTACAGATACGCAGTATTTT
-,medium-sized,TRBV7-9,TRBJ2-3,CASSPGTDTQYF,TGTGCCAGCAGCCCGGGCACAGATACGCAGTATTTT
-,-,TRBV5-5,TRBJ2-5,CASAMGPLGETQYF,TGTGCCAGCGCTATGGGTCCCCTGGGTGAGACCCAGTACTTC
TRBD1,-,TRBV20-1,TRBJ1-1,CSARDWLSDRVDAFF,TGCAGTGCTAGAGATTGGTTATCGGACAGGGTTGATGCTTTCTTT
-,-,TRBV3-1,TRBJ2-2,CASSQPLTGELFF,TGTGCCAGCAGCCAACCCCTTACCGGGGAGCTGTTTTTT
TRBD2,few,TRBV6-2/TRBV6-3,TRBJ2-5,CASSQGLAGRQYF,TGTGCCAGCAGCCAGGGACTAGCGGGACGTCAGTACTTC
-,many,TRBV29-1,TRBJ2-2,CSVVGSWGTGELFF,TGCAGCGTTGTGGGGTCCTGGGGGACCGGGGAGCTGTTTTTT
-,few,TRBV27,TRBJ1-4,CASSFLGGSEKLFF,TGTGCCAGCAGTTTTCTCGGGGGGAGTGAAAAACTGTTTTTT
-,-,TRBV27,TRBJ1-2,CASSQRGLPYGYTF,TGTGCCAGCAGCCAACGGGGACTGCCCTATGGCTACACCTTC
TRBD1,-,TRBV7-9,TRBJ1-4,CASSTGGGTEKLFF,TGTGCCAGCAGCACAGGGGGTGGGACGGAAAAACTGTTTTTT
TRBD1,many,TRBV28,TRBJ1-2,CASIQGTAANYGYTF,TGTGCCAGCATACAAGGGACAGCAGCTAACTATGGCTACACCTTC
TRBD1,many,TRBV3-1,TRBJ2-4,CASSLLTGTKNIQYF,TGTGCCAGCAGCCTCTTGACAGGGACCAAAAACATTCAGTACTTC
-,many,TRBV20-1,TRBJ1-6,CSARGTGWNSPLHF,TGCAGTGCTAGAGGCACGGGTTGGAATTCACCCCTCCACTTT
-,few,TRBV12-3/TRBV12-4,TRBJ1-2,CASILEGGDNSYTF,TGTGCCAGCATCCTAGAGGGGGGGGACAACAGCTACACCTTC
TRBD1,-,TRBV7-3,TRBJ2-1,CASSTGTGMTEQFF,TGTGCCAGCAGCACAGGGACAGGGATGACGGAGCAGTTCTTC
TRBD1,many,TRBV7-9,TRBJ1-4,CASSLGTGERNEKLFF,TGTGCCAGCAGCTTAGGGACAGGGGAACGTAATGAAAAACTGTTTTTT
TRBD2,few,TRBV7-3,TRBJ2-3,CASSVTSGSGRDTQYF,TGTGCCAGCAGCGTGACTAGCGGGAGTGGGCGGGATACGCAGTATTTT
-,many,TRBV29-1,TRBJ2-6,CSVEASPGTSPGGANVLTF,TGCAGCGTTGAAGCCTCGCCCGGGACTTCCCCCGGTGGGGCCAACGTCCTGACTTTC
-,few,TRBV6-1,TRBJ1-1,CASSDIGQRNTEAFF,TGTGCCAGCAGTGATATAGGACAGAGGAACACTGAAGCTTTCTTT
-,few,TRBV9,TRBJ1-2,CASSVQGLDYGYTF,TGTGCCAGCAGCGTACAGGGTTTAGACTATGGCTACACCTTC
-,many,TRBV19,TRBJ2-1,CASSPDVAGYSYNEQFF,TGTGCCAGTAGCCCCGACGTGGCGGGATACTCCTACAATGAGCAGTTCTTC
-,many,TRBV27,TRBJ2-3,CASSRGTTDTQYF,TGTGCCAGCAGCAGGGGTACCACAGATACGCAGTATTTT
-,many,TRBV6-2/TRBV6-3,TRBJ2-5,CASTHYQTQETQYF,TGTGCCAGCACTCACTACCAGACCCAAGAGACCCAGTACTTC
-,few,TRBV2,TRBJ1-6,CASSHRDYNSPLHF,TGTGCCAGCAGTCACAGGGATTATAATTCACCCCTCCACTTT
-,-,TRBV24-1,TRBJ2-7,CATSDTGLEQYF,TGTGCCACCAGTGATACCGGACTCGAGCAGTACTTC